This T cell receptor beta chain was captured in a study of shared clonotypes between healthy human individuals. Across the whole study: Each donor had three CD4 naive, three CD4 memory, two CD8 naive and one CD8 memory plate.

Each cell subset's genomic DNA was divided evenly among several immunoSEQ plates. Clones were sequenced by immunoSEQ multiplex PCR, and TCRdb holds only the in-frame ones, with some missing. The sample lists roughly 1,800,000 clones, about 95% occurring once. Germline V gene lookup returns CDR1 SGDLS and CDR2 YYNGEE. Trimming took 0 bases from V and 4 from J; bases not matched to a gene: 5. CDR3 length equals 15 residues. Regarding the study as a whole: Several donors showed sharing of 4.5% to 6% of naive CD4 clonotypes. It was the non-shared clonotypes that had lower generation probabilities than clonotypes shared by all four donors.

Worth noting for this clone: The antigen is not known.

CD45RO-negative cells were positively selected for CCR7, leaving out terminally differentiated effector memory CD45RA+ cells. The chain employs TRBV9 and TRBJ2-7; 9 bases are shared with TRBD2. The sequence derives from a man between 18 and 35 years old in good health. The sequencing input was naive CD8+ T cells sorted from blood. The CDR3 sequence: CASSVVDSGGYEQYF. The DNA for the CDR3 is TGTGCCAGCAGCGTAGTAGACAGCGGGGGGTACGAGCAGTACTTC.